This T cell receptor beta chain was recovered during a study of T cell responses to AZD1222 COVID-19 vaccine. Study information: Second-dose timings of about 4 or about 12 weeks were pooled.

To note about this clone: What it recognizes is unknown.

Study-wide results and limits: White British people made up most donors, females outnumbered males, and clonal diversity was possibly underestimated. The breadth and depth of Spike-specific TCRs increased once two AZD1222 doses had been given.

Clones were sequenced by immunoSEQ multiplex PCR, and TCRdb holds only the in-frame ones, with some missing. In the table there are some 64,000 clones, 87% of which are singletons. Sequencing was performed on peripheral blood, taken on day 0 of AZD1222 vaccination. The source is an adult in good health.

For the CDR3, the DNA is TGTGCCAGCAGCGTAGGACCCCTTAGGGATACGCAGTATTTT. It encodes CASSVGPLRDTQYF. V usage is TRBV21-1 and J usage is TRBJ2-3. TRBV21-1 is marked as a pseudogene. The CDR3 is made up of 14 amino acids.